This entry describes one TCR beta chain. Its antigen remains unidentified. Researchers ran the PCR with 60 Vbeta and 13 Jbeta primers. Original data processing: A later analysis tallied 80 million or so unique TCR beta chains, approximately 11 million of them shared. TCRdb's table, derived via immunoSEQ multiplex PCR, lists solely in-frame clones and lacks some. V, J and clone size are taken as reported in that table, and D and trimming were inferred from the DNA itself. Seen here are around 140,000 clones, more than 75% observed once, and the top ten hold about 8.1%. The data derive from a study of cytomegalovirus exposure and HLA in healthy donors. Overall study findings and caveats: There were some public TCRs occurring in many donors, but most TCR sequences were rare. Per a later analysis, roughly 17,000 TCR beta sequences showed association with HLA alleles at 0.05 false discovery rate.

The germline V gene encodes CDR1 LNHDA and CDR2 SQIVND (reference sequence). The CDR3 extends over 13 amino acids. V lost 10 bases, J lost 4 bases, and 7 bases stayed unmatched. Sequenced: PBMCs. This sequence was found in a woman between 50 and 59 years old in good health and CMV-seropositive. The genes are TRBV19 and TRBJ1-5, with TRBD1 matching 7 bases. The CDR3 here is CATSDRVNQPQHF. The CDR3 DNA follows: TGTGCCACCTCCGACAGGGTAAATCAGCCCCAGCATTTT.